The 11 T cell receptor beta chains below all came from one sample that was sequenced in a study of T cell repertoires in cytomegalovirus infection. TCRdb recomputed calls from the reads with MiXCR, one row per CDR3 protein. Altogether under 850,000 distinct CDR3 sequences are present, roughly 36% being singletons, with the ten largest covering about 18%. Their specific antigens are unknown. The sample in question was cultured PBMCs, obtained from culture after CMV antigen stimulation. The receptors derive from a human donor in good health (CMV status not recorded). Some clones in this sample may be carry-over from other donors' samples.

The rearrangement links TRBV11-2 to TRBJ2-1; 10 bases agree with TRBD2. CDR1 and CDR2 from the germline V gene are SGHAT and FQNNGV. The CDR3 is 16 amino acids. J was trimmed by 6 bases and V by 5 bases; bases with no gene match: 10. In DNA form, the CDR3 reads TGTGCCAGCAGCAGCCTGCTAGCGGGGGCCCTCAATGAGCAGTTCTTC. Protein sequence: CASSSLLAGALNEQFF.

Only a few counts were recorded for this clonotype. This chain links TRBV28 with TRBJ2-2; D remains unclear. CDR1 MDHEN and CDR2 SYDVKM come from the germline V gene. Trimming left V 8 bases short and J 7 bases short, with 14 bases between. The CDR3 is made up of 13 amino acids. CDR3 residues: CASERPTSGELFF. The CDR3, as DNA: TGTGCCAGCGAAAGGCCCACCAGCGGGGAGCTGTTTTTT.

The genes are TRBV2 and TRBJ2-1, with 15 bases identical to TRBD2. Looked up from germline, CDR1 is SNHLY and CDR2 is FYNNEI. This CDR3 is built from 16 residues. The V segment lost 8 bases and the J segment 3 bases; nucleotides outside the gene matches: 5. CDR3 coding DNA: TGTGCCAGCCGAGGACTAGCGGGGGGGGGCTACAATGAGCAGTTCTTC. As protein: CASRGLAGGGYNEQFF.

V usage is TRBV20-1 and J usage is TRBJ2-5, with TRBD2 matching over 8 bases. V dropped 5 bases and J dropped 9; count of bases not matched to a gene: 8. CDR3 size: 12 residues. Germline V lookup: CDR1 DFQATT, CDR2 SNEGSKA (reference sequence). The CDR3 region is CSAGGLVGAQYF. CDR3 nucleotides: TGCAGTGCTGGGGGACTAGTTGGTGCCCAGTACTTC.

This CDR3 reads CSVLDPSEQYF. CDR3 DNA sequence: TGCAGCGTTCTCGATCCCTCCGAGCAGTACTTC. The rearrangement joins TRBV29-1 to TRBJ2-7; D remains ambiguous. This CDR3 has 11 residues. V lost 5 bases and J lost 6, with 11 bases in between. Germline-derived CDR1 and CDR2 are SQVTM and ANQGSEA.

This clonotype has ten or more counts. The DNA of the CDR3 is TGTGCCAGCACTGTCAGGGTTAACTATGGCTACACCTTC. This gives the protein CASTVRVNYGYTF. The chain uses TRBV7-2 and TRBJ1-2; D possibly corresponds to TRBD1 (5 bases). CDR3 size: 13 residues. The germline V and J ends were trimmed by 7 bases and 1 base, with 10 bases remaining between them. Germline V CDR1 and CDR2: SGHTA, FQGNSA.

CDR3 DNA sequence: TGCAGTGCTAGAGATTTACGCGGAGCTAACTATGGCTACACCTTC. This sequence encodes CSARDLRGANYGYTF. This chain joins TRBV20-1 and TRBJ1-2; D is uncertain. Looked up from germline, CDR1 is DFQATT and CDR2 is SNEGSKA (reference sequence). CDR3 length equals 15 residues. V was shortened by 0 bases and J by 0 bases, with 11 bases between the two germline ends.

The chain has TRBV12-5 and TRBJ1-3; 8 bases agree with TRBD1. The CDR3 consists of 16 residues. Unmatched junction bases numbered 7, after V lost 6 bases and J lost 0 bases. Per the germline V gene, CDR1 is LGHNT and CDR2 is FRNRAP. CDR3 sequence reads: CASGPFTGGSGNTIYF. In DNA, the CDR3 is TGTGCTAGTGGACCGTTCACAGGGGGCTCTGGAAACACCATATATTTT.

The chain recombines TRBV12-3 or TRBV12-4 with TRBJ1-2, with no clear D. The CDR3 runs to 14 residues. The ends were cut back, 5 bases at V and 3 bases at J, with 13 bases in the middle. CDR3 nucleotide sequence: TGTGCCAGCAGTCCGGGCGTCACATACTATGGCTACACCTTC. Translated: CASSPGVTYYGYTF.

This sequence joins TRBV6-2 or TRBV6-3 and TRBJ2-2, with D hard to call. The CDR3 contains 16 residues. The germline V gene has CDR1 MNHEY and CDR2 SVGEGT. V was trimmed by 1 base and J by 2 bases, leaving 11 bases between them. Here the CDR3 DNA reads TGTGCCAGCAGTTACTACCTAGGCGGCAACACCGGGGAGCTGTTTTTT. It encodes CASSYYLGGNTGELFF.

Only a few counts were recorded for this clonotype. The chain couples TRBV12-3 or TRBV12-4 to TRBJ2-1; D possibly corresponds to TRBD1 (6 bases). This CDR3 contains 13 residues. Deletions cut 4 bases from V and 8 bases from J, with 12 bases between. This CDR3 reads CASSSYPGDEQFF. The CDR3 nucleotides are TGTGCCAGCAGTTCCTACCCAGGGGATGAGCAGTTCTTC.